This T cell receptor beta chain was observed in a study of shared clonotypes between healthy human individuals. Findings and caveats of the study: Clonotypes that were shared across a handful of donors made up roughly 5% of naive CD4 clonotypes.

As to this clone: Its specificity is not known.

CD45RA+ naive and CD45RA-negative memory subsets were separated from CD4+ cells. Germline V lookup: CDR1 LNHDA, CDR2 SQIVND (reference sequence). CDR3 length: 17 amino acids. The V end lost 0 bases, the J end lost 4 bases, and 13 bases lay between the germline ends. The repertoire was sequenced with immunoSEQ multiplex PCR; TCRdb's copy has only in-frame clones and lacks some. The sample has around 2.1 million clones; around 95% are singletons. The sequence was collected from a young man in good health. This chain uses TRBV19 with TRBJ2-6; D might be TRBD2 (7 bases). Sample: naive CD4+ T cells sorted from blood. Subset indicated: CD45RA+ positively selected. The CDR3 nucleotides are TGTGCCAGTAGTATAGATCGGGGGGCAGCAGGGGCCAACGTCCTGACTTTC. This sequence encodes CASSIDRGAAGANVLTF.